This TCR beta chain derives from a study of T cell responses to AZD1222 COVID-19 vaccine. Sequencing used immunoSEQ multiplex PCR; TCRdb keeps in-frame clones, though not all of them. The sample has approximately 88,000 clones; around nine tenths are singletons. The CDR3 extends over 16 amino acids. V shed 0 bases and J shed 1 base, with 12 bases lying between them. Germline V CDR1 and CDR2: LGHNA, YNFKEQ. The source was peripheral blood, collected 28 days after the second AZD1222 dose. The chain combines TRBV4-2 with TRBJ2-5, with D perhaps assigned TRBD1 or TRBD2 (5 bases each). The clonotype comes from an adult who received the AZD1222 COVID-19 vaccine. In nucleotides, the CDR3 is TGTGCCAGCAGCCAAGATTGGGGACGGTCCCAAGAGACCCAGTACTTC. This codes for CASSQDWGRSQETQYF.